A selection of T cell receptor beta chains follows, all from one sample in a study of cytomegalovirus exposure and HLA in healthy donors. Sequencing used immunoSEQ multiplex PCR; TCRdb keeps in-frame clones, though not all of them. The table lists roughly 120,000 clones, roughly 77% of them singletons. What was sequenced was PBMCs. These TCRs come from a man aged 50 to 60 in good health and CMV-seropositive. Both conserved end residues are part of each CDR3. Fields, in order: clone size, V gene, J gene, D gene, CDR3 length, CDR3 DNA, CDR3 protein. A D gene is named only where the DNA matches it firmly. Not every row has a clone size; where given, it reads once, few, many or a size class.

size: -
V: TRBV7-9
J: TRBJ2-2
D: -
length: 16
DNA: TGTGCCAGCAGCACGGCCGGGACTTCGAACACCGGGGAGCTGTTTTTT
CDR3: CASSTAGTSNTGELFF

size: few
V: TRBV19
J: TRBJ1-2
D: TRBD1
length: 15
DNA: TGTGCCAGTACCCCAGGGGGGCAGACAGGTGGTGGCTACACCTTC
CDR3: CASTPGGQTGGGYTF

size: -
V: TRBV25-1
J: TRBJ2-3
D: TRBD1
length: 15
DNA: TGTGCCAGCAGTAAGACAGGGCCGAGCACAGATACGCAGTATTTT
CDR3: CASSKTGPSTDTQYF

size: -
V: TRBV6-1
J: TRBJ1-2
D: -
length: 14
DNA: TGTGCCAGCAGCGTCCTGGTTCTCGGGTATGGCTACACCTTC
CDR3: CASSVLVLGYGYTF

size: -
V: TRBV5-1
J: TRBJ2-3
D: TRBD2
length: 17
DNA: TGCGCCAGCAGCCCTAAGGGCGGGAGGATTCACACAGATACGCAGTATTTT
CDR3: CASSPKGGRIHTDTQYF

size: -
V: TRBV28
J: TRBJ1-1
D: -
length: 15
DNA: TGTGCCAGCACCCTGTTTGGGGGCGGGTACACTGAAGCTTTCTTT
CDR3: CASTLFGGGYTEAFF

size: -
V: TRBV18
J: TRBJ1-4
D: -
length: 16
DNA: TGTGCCAGCTCACCATTCGCGGTTGCAACTAATGAAAAACTGTTTTTT
CDR3: CASSPFAVATNEKLFF

size: -
V: TRBV5-1
J: TRBJ1-6
D: TRBD1
length: 19
DNA: TGCGCCAGCAGCTTTGGGGACAGGGGGGGTCTCTCCTATAATTCACCCCTCCACTTT
CDR3: CASSFGDRGGLSYNSPLHF

size: -
V: TRBV5-1
J: TRBJ1-6
D: TRBD1
length: 17
DNA: TGCGCCAGCAGTCCGACAGGGGGCAAATCCTATAATTCACCCCTCCACTTT
CDR3: CASSPTGGKSYNSPLHF

size: -
V: TRBV5-4
J: TRBJ2-4
D: TRBD2
length: 17
DNA: TGTGCCAGCAGCTTGGGTGGCGGGAGGGGGGGCAAAAACATTCAGTACTTC
CDR3: CASSLGGGRGGKNIQYF

size: -
V: TRBV18
J: TRBJ1-5
D: -
length: 13
DNA: TGTGCCAGCTCACAAAGCGGAAATCAGCCCCAGCATTTT
CDR3: CASSQSGNQPQHF